This entry lists 20 T cell receptor beta chains sequenced from one sample in a study of graft-versus-host responses after intestinal transplantation. Here immunoSEQ multiplex PCR was the method, and the copy in TCRdb shows in-frame clones only, minus some. This table has about 85,000 clones, roughly 80% appearing once. No antigens are known for them. Sequencing used unstimulated CD4+ T cells sorted from spleen or lymph node cells, obtained before intestinal transplant. The source is a human donor who received an intestinal transplant.

The chain has TRBV25-1 and TRBJ2-5; perhaps TRBD1 as D (6 bases). V was cut by 4 bases and J by 2 bases, with 14 bases left in between. The CDR3 has 15 amino acids. The germline gives CDR1 MGHDK, CDR2 SYGVNS. In DNA, the CDR3 is TGTGCCAGCAGTGCCCGGGGCAGGGGACAAGAGACCCAGTACTTC. This codes for CASSARGRGQETQYF.

This rearrangement joins TRBV6-1 to TRBJ1-6; perhaps TRBD1 as D (5 bases). V lost 10 bases to trimming and J lost 10 bases, with 17 bases between them. The length of the CDR3 is 13 residues. Germline CDR1 reads MNHNS; CDR2 reads SASEGT. The chain's CDR3 is CATLEPGRSPLHF. The CDR3 bases are TGTGCCACCCTTGAGCCAGGGCGATCACCCCTCCACTTT.

This sequence joins TRBV27 and TRBJ1-6, with 9 nucleotides matching TRBD1. The CDR3 sequence is 15 residues long. Trimming removed 5 bases from V and 6 bases from J; junction bases left unmatched: 5. CDR1 is MNHEY, CDR2 SMNVEV, per germline (reference sequence). CDR3 DNA: TGTGCCAGCAGTAAACAGGGGGCATCTAATTCACCCCTCCACTTT. It yields the protein CASSKQGASNSPLHF.

This clone was detected only once. The rearrangement uses TRBV9 and TRBJ1-4; the D gene is possibly TRBD1 (6 bases). Germline CDR1 is SGDLS and CDR2 is YYNGEE. This CDR3 is built from 15 residues. The ends were cut back, 0 bases at V and 5 bases at J, with 11 bases in the middle. In nucleotides, the CDR3 is TGTGCCAGCAGCGTAGTAGGGGACAAGAATGAAAAACTGTTTTTT. This gives the protein CASSVVGDKNEKLFF.

This clone was detected once. The gene calls are TRBV6-5 and TRBJ1-5; maybe TRBD1 (5 bases). The CDR3 spans 14 residues. V was shortened by 6 bases and J by 2 bases, with 11 bases between the two germline ends. CDR1 MNHEY and CDR2 SVGAGI come from the germline V gene. The CDR3 nucleotides are TGTGCCAGCAGCTCCCTCAGGGGCAATCAGCCCCAGCATTTT. Its protein product is CASSSLRGNQPQHF.

V is TRBV4-1 and J is TRBJ1-6, with 9 bases identical to TRBD1. The CDR3 extends over 16 amino acids. The junction had 7 bases not matched to a gene; V was cut back by 3 bases and J by 7 bases. The germline CDR1 and CDR2 sequences are MGHRA and YSYEKL. This CDR3 is CASSHLLGQGNSPLHF. The CDR3 coding sequence is TGCGCCAGCAGCCATCTGCTGGGACAGGGAAATTCACCCCTCCACTTT.

This clone was seen only once. The gene calls are TRBV6-5 and TRBJ2-5, with 7 bases identical to TRBD1. The CDR3 consists of 14 residues. After removal of 4 bases from V and 3 bases from J, the junction contained 5 bases not matched to a gene. Looked up from germline, CDR1 is MNHEY and CDR2 is SVGAGI. As DNA, the CDR3 is TGTGCCAGCAGTTCCTGGACAGGAAAAGAGACCCAGTACTTC. It encodes CASSSWTGKETQYF.

This chain uses TRBV28 with TRBJ1-1, with 8 bases fitting TRBD1. Trimming at V came to 8 bases and at J to 4 bases, leaving 6 bases not matched to a gene. Germline CDR1 MDHEN, CDR2 SYDVKM. This CDR3 spans 13 amino acids. The CDR3 bases are TGTGCCAGCGTTGGACAGGGTCGCACTGAAGCTTTCTTT. Protein: CASVGQGRTEAFF. Using reference TRBV28 and TRBJ1-1 for the parts outside the CDR3, the full variable domain is DVKVTQSSRYLVKRTGEKVFLECVQDMDHENMFWYRQDPGLGLRLIYFSYDVKMKEKGDIPEGYSVSREKKERFSLILESASTNQTSMYLCASVGQGRTEAFFGQGTRLTVV.

This clone was picked up a small number of times. This rearrangement joins TRBV9 to TRBJ1-1; D may be TRBD1 (5 bases). CDR3 length: 14 residues. In germline, CDR1 is SGDLS, CDR2 YYNGEE. The ends were cut back, 3 bases at V and 4 bases at J, with 13 bases in the middle. In nucleotides, the CDR3 is TGTGCCAGCAGCGGGATCAGTCAGGGCACTGAAGCTTTCTTT. This translates into CASSGISQGTEAFF.

J is TRBJ2-2 and V is TRBV11-2; the D is unclear. Germline CDR1 reads SGHAT; CDR2 reads FQNNGV. The CDR3 has 16 amino acids. The V end lost 5 bases, the J end lost 1 base, and 14 bases lay between the germline ends. This CDR3 reads CASSAVRDWNTGELFF. CDR3 nucleotide sequence: TGTGCCAGCAGCGCAGTTAGAGACTGGAACACCGGGGAGCTGTTTTTT. The full variable domain, completed using reference TRBV11-2 and TRBJ2-2, is EAGVAQSPRYKIIEKRQSVAFWCNPISGHATLYWYQQILGQGPKLLIQFQNNGVVDDSQLPKDRFSAERLKGVDSTLKIQPAKLEDSAVYLCASSAVRDWNTGELFFGEGSRLTVL.

The chain joins TRBV10-3 to TRBJ2-7; possibly TRBD1 for D (6 bases). The V end lost 10 bases, the J end lost 2 bases, and 9 bases lay between the germline ends. The CDR3 spans 11 residues. CDR1 is ENHRY, CDR2 SYGVKD, per germline. CDR3 sequence: CATRQAYEQYF. In DNA, the CDR3 is TGTGCCACAAGACAGGCCTACGAGCAGTACTTC.

The V call is TRBV28, the J call TRBJ2-5; weak D call: TRBD1 (6 bases). Germline V CDR1 and CDR2: MDHEN, SYDVKM. The CDR3 is made up of 20 amino acids. V lost 5 bases to trimming and J lost 4 bases, with 32 bases between them. CDR3 sequence (DNA): TGTGCCAGCAGTCCCAAAGATAAACTATTACAGGGCGGGTGGGTAGAGACCCAGTACTTC. It yields the protein CASSPKDKLLQGGWVETQYF.

The chain uses TRBV18 and TRBJ1-5, with D perhaps matching TRBD1 (5 bases). V was clipped by 2 bases and J by 1 base, with 6 bases between them. Germline V gene data show CDR1 as KGHSH and CDR2 as LQKENI. The CDR3 runs to 14 residues. The CDR3 nucleotides read TGTGCCAGCTCACCAGGGGGGAGCAATCAGCCCCAGCATTTT. Its protein product is CASSPGGSNQPQHF.

The V call is TRBV6-5, the J call TRBJ1-2, with D perhaps TRBD1 (5 bases). Trimming removed 1 base from V and 3 bases from J, with 12 bases in between. Looked up from germline, CDR1 is MNHEY and CDR2 is SVGAGI. This CDR3 spans 15 amino acids. CDR3 nucleotide sequence: TGTGCCAGCAGTTACTTACAGGCGGGGGACTATGGCTACACCTTC. Residues: CASSYLQAGDYGYTF.

V is TRBV20-1 and J is TRBJ2-7; no reliable D call. Trimming took 1 base from V and 7 from J, leaving 5 bases between them. Germline assignment: CDR1 DFQATT and CDR2 SNEGSKA (reference sequence). The CDR3 has 10 residues. Written as DNA, the CDR3 is TGCAGTGCTAGAGGCGTTGAGCAGTACTTC. The encoded protein is CSARGVEQYF.

V gene TRBV5-1 combines with J gene TRBJ2-5; 7 positions match TRBD2. Germline lookup yields CDR1 SGHRS and CDR2 YFSETQ. This CDR3 spans 15 amino acids. The junction had 10 bases not matched to a gene; V was cut back by 4 bases and J by 4 bases. CDR3: CASSAVTSRRETQYF. Here the CDR3 DNA reads TGCGCCAGCAGCGCGGTGACTAGCCGCCGAGAGACCCAGTACTTC.

The chain employs TRBV18 and TRBJ2-2, with 8 bases matching TRBD2. This CDR3 spans 18 amino acids. The germline gives CDR1 KGHSH, CDR2 LQKENI. Trimming took 2 bases from V and 0 from J; bases not matched to a gene: 8. CDR3 loop: CASSPSSGGGTNTGELFF. The CDR3 coding sequence is TGTGCCAGCTCACCATCGTCGGGGGGGGGAACGAACACCGGGGAGCTGTTTTTT.

The rearrangement joins TRBV7-8 to TRBJ2-4, with D unclear. V dropped 2 bases and J dropped 8 bases, with 13 bases sitting between them. CDR3 length: 14 residues. Germline V lookup: CDR1 SGHVS, CDR2 FQNEAQ. The CDR3 DNA reads TGTGCCAGCAGCTTAAGAGAACCCTCGGACATTCAGTACTTC. Translating gives CASSLREPSDIQYF.

The chain uses TRBV5-1 and TRBJ1-2, with 7 bases lining up with TRBD1. Germline V CDR1 and CDR2: SGHRS, YFSETQ. Trimming cost V 1 base and J 2 bases; bases outside gene matches: 11. This CDR3 spans 17 amino acids. Written as DNA, the CDR3 is TGCGCCAGCAGCTTGTCCCCTTTGACAGGGACAAACTATGGCTACACCTTC. Translation gives CASSLSPLTGTNYGYTF.

This clone was observed a single time. V is TRBV5-1 and J is TRBJ2-1, with D perhaps TRBD2 (5 bases). V lost 4 bases and J 3 bases, leaving 11 bases between the germline ends. This CDR3 is 14 amino acids long. The V gene's germline CDR1 is SGHRS and CDR2 YFSETQ. DNA of the CDR3: TGCGCCAGCAGCCATGGAGGAGGCTACAATGAGCAGTTCTTC. Protein product: CASSHGGGYNEQFF.